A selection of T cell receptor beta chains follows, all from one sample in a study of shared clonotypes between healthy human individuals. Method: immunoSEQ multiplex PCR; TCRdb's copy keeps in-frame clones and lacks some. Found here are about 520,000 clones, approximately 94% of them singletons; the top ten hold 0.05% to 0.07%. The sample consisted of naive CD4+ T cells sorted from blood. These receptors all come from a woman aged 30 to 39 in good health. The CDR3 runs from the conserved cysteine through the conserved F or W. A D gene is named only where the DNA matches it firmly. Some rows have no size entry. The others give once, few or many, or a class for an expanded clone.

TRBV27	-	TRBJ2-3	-	CASSDRRDSRSTDTQYF	TGTGCCAGCAGTGACAGGCGGGACTCGAGAAGCACAGATACGCAGTATTTT
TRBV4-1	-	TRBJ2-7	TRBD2	CASSQGLAGVGKQYF	TGCGCCAGCAGCCAAGGACTAGCGGGAGTTGGCAAGCAGTACTTC
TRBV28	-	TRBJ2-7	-	CASTDRVDSYEQYF	TGTGCCAGCACGGACAGAGTAGACTCCTACGAGCAGTACTTC
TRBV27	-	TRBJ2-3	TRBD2	CASSTGTSGLTDTQYF	TGTGCCAGCAGCACCGGGACTAGCGGGCTCACAGATACGCAGTATTTT
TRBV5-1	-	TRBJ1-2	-	CASSLTADYGYTF	TGCGCCAGCAGCTTGACCGCCGACTATGGCTACACCTTC
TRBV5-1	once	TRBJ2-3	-	CASSLESTQYF	TGCGCCAGCAGCTTGGAATCTACGCAGTATTTT
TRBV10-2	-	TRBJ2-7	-	CASSEWTPRGYEQYF	TGCGCCAGCAGTGAGTGGACTCCCAGAGGCTACGAGCAGTACTTC
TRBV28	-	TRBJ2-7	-	CASRTPGTGEQYF	TGTGCCAGCAGGACCCCAGGGACTGGAGAGCAGTACTTC
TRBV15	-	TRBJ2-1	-	CATSRAARWEQFF	TGTGCCACCAGCAGAGCAGCCCGCTGGGAGCAGTTCTTC
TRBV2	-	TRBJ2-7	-	CASSPWTNTYEQYF	TGTGCCAGCAGCCCCTGGACAAACACCTACGAGCAGTACTTC
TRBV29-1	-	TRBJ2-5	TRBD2	CSVELAGREYKTQYF	TGCAGCGTTGAATTAGCGGGGCGGGAATACAAGACCCAGTACTTC
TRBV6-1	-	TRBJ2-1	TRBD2	CASSEEVGRENEQFF	TGTGCCAGCAGTGAAGAGGTTGGGCGGGAGAATGAGCAGTTCTTC
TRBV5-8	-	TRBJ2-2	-	CASSPYGSYTGELFF	TGTGCCAGCAGCCCTTACGGGTCCTACACCGGGGAGCTGTTTTTT
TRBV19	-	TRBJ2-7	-	CASSIFGEEQYF	TGTGCCAGTAGTATCTTTGGGGAAGAGCAGTACTTC
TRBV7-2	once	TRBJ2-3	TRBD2	CASSLRGTSGSTDTQYF	TGTGCCAGCAGCTTAAGGGGGACTAGCGGGAGCACAGATACGCAGTATTTT
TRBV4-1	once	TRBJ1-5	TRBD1	CASSQSDRVHQPQHF	TGCGCCAGCAGCCAATCCGACAGGGTCCATCAGCCCCAGCATTTT
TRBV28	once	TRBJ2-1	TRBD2	CASSPSSGSRNEQFF	TGTGCCAGCAGTCCCTCTAGCGGGAGTCGCAATGAGCAGTTCTTC
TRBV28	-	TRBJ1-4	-	CASRASQGEKLFF	TGTGCCAGCAGAGCCTCGCAGGGGGAAAAACTGTTTTTT
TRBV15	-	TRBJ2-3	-	CATSRDGQSTDTQYF	TGTGCCACCAGCAGAGATGGTCAGAGCACAGATACGCAGTATTTT
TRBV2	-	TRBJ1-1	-	CASSEGFGYGGGTEAFF	TGTGCCAGCAGTGAAGGCTTTGGTTACGGGGGTGGCACTGAAGCTTTCTTT
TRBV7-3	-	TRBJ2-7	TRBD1	CASSRAPGTGPHEQYF	TGTGCCAGCAGCCGCGCCCCCGGGACAGGTCCTCACGAGCAGTACTTC
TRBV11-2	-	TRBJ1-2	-	CASSLGFIQEGYTF	TGTGCCAGCAGCTTAGGGTTTATCCAGGAAGGCTACACCTTC
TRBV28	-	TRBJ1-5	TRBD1	CASSQYSGTGGMAQHF	TGTGCCAGCAGTCAATACTCCGGGACAGGGGGCATGGCCCAGCATTTT
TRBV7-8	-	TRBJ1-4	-	CASSSMDEKLFF	TGTGCCAGCAGCTCGATGGATGAAAAACTGTTTTTT
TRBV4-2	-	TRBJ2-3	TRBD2	CASSRRLAGGPSTDTQYF	TGTGCCAGCAGCCGGCGACTAGCGGGAGGCCCTAGCACAGATACGCAGTATTTT
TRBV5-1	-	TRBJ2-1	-	CASSDGPWANEQFF	TGCGCCAGCAGCGACGGGCCCTGGGCCAATGAGCAGTTCTTC
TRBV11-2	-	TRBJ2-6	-	CASSLDAHSGANVLTF	TGTGCCAGCAGCTTAGACGCCCACTCTGGGGCCAACGTCCTGACTTTC
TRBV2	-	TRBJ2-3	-	CASSRRQRVTDTQYF	TGTGCCAGCAGCCGACGCCAGCGGGTCACAGATACGCAGTATTTT
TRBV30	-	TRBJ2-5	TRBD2	CAWRTLAGVFETQYF	TGTGCCTGGAGAACACTAGCGGGAGTATTCGAGACCCAGTACTTC
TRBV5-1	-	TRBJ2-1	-	CASSLDFGTYNEQFF	TGCGCCAGCAGCTTGGACTTTGGGACATACAATGAGCAGTTCTTC
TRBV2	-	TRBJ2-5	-	CATNSGHETQYF	TGTGCCACAAATTCAGGGCACGAGACCCAGTACTTC
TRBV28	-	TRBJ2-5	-	CASIAGDPKTQYF	TGTGCCAGCATTGCAGGGGATCCAAAGACCCAGTACTTC
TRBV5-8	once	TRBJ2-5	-	CASSLIRSGGKETQYF	TGTGCCAGCAGCTTGATCAGGAGTGGGGGGAAAGAGACCCAGTACTTC
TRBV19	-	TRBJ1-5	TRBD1	CASRDRAHQPQHF	TGTGCCAGCAGGGACAGAGCACATCAGCCCCAGCATTTT
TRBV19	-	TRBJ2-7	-	CASSIDLGGSAYEQYF	TGTGCCAGTAGTATAGACCTAGGAGGGTCCGCCTACGAGCAGTACTTC
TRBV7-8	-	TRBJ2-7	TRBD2	CASSLVGLANSYEQYF	TGTGCCAGCAGCTTAGTAGGACTAGCGAACTCCTACGAGCAGTACTTC
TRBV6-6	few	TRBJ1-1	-	CASSYHRTSNTEAFF	TGTGCCAGCAGCTACCATAGGACATCGAACACTGAAGCTTTCTTT
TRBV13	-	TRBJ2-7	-	CASSTAGAGVYEQYF	TGTGCCAGCAGCACGGCGGGGGCTGGGGTCTACGAGCAGTACTTC
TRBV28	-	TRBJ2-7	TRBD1	CASRQGHYEQYF	TGTGCCAGCCGACAGGGACATTACGAGCAGTACTTC
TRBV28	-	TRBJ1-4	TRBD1	CASSSPGQVATNEKLFF	TGTGCCAGCAGTTCCCCGGGACAGGTCGCAACTAATGAAAAACTGTTTTTT
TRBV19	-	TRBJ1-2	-	CASRGPQGYGYTF	TGTGCCAGTAGGGGCCCTCAAGGCTATGGCTACACCTTC
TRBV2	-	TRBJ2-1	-	CASSTGPPGYEQFF	TGTGCCAGCAGTACTGGACCACCCGGGTATGAGCAGTTCTTC
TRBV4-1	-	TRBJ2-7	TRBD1	CASSPVRVGQGVLGQYF	TGCGCCAGCAGCCCAGTCCGGGTGGGACAGGGGGTCTTAGGGCAGTACTTC
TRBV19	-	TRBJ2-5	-	CASSISGETQYF	TGTGCCAGTAGTATATCGGGCGAGACCCAGTACTTC
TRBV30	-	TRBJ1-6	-	CAWSVRGERGNSPLHF	TGTGCCTGGAGTGTACGGGGGGAAAGGGGTAATTCACCCCTCCACTTT
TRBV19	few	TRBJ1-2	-	CASRGNGYTF	TGTGCCAGTAGAGGGAATGGCTACACCTTC
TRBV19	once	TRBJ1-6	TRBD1	CASKETGDYNSPLHF	TGTGCCAGTAAGGAAACAGGGGACTATAATTCACCCCTCCACTTT